Each of the 14 T cell receptor beta chains below was sequenced from the same sample in a study of a mutant IDH1 vaccine in newly diagnosed glioma. No antigen has been assigned to these receptors. Regarding time point: week 47, end of study. A single vaccine dose contained 300 ug of mutant IDH1 20-mer peptide, and topical imiquimod was used with it. Profiled with immunoSEQ multiplex PCR; TCRdb holds only in-frame clones, not every one. The repertoire holds 35,000 to 45,000 clones, with 75% as singletons. Specimen: PBMCs, collected from a glioma patient whose treatment included an IDH1 peptide vaccine. The receptor source for this set is a man aged 35 to 55 with glioma.

This sequence joins TRBV19 and TRBJ1-5; 9 nucleotides match TRBD1. Trimming took 9 bases from V and 5 from J; bases not matched to a gene: 8. The CDR3 runs to 14 residues. Germline V gene sequence: CDR1 LNHDA, CDR2 SQIVND (reference sequence). The CDR3 region has the DNA TGTGCCAGCTCGAACCGGGACAGGGATCAGCCCCAGCATTTT. It is translated as CASSNRDRDQPQHF.

This clone was recorded only once. The J gene is TRBJ2-1, the V gene TRBV7-8; 8 nucleotides line up with TRBD1. The CDR3 runs to 20 residues. Germline CDR1 is SGHVS and CDR2 is FQNEAQ. Unmatched junction bases numbered 19, after V lost 5 bases and J lost 1 base. The DNA for the CDR3 is TGTGCCAGCAGCCCGGGTCAGGGGGCAGTTCTGGATCCTTCCTACAATGAGCAGTTCTTC. Translation: CASSPGQGAVLDPSYNEQFF.

J is TRBJ1-5 and V is TRBV19; D not certain. The CDR3 contains 13 residues. Germline-derived CDR1 and CDR2 are LNHDA and SQIVND (reference sequence). V gave up 3 bases and J gave up 5 bases, with 8 bases separating them. CDR3 in DNA: TGTGCCAGTAGTATGTCCGTAGATCAGCCCCAGCATTTT. It translates to CASSMSVDQPQHF.

V usage is TRBV6-1 and J usage is TRBJ2-7; D may be TRBD1 or TRBD2 (5 bases each). This CDR3 is built from 13 residues. Per germline, CDR1 MNHNS and CDR2 SASEGT. V lost 6 bases and J lost 5, with 14 bases in between. CDR3 bases: TGTGCCAGCAGGGGACCAGGGAGCCACGAGCAGTACTTC. Translated, it gives CASRGPGSHEQYF.

The chain uses TRBV5-1 and TRBJ2-5; 13 nucleotides match TRBD2. Germline V CDR1 and CDR2: SGHRS, YFSETQ. V lost 0 bases, J lost 5 bases, and 7 bases stayed unmatched. This CDR3 region has 17 residues. The DNA of the CDR3 is TGCGCCAGCAGCTTGGGCACTAGCGGGAGGGCCGGGGAGACCCAGTACTTC. It encodes CASSLGTSGRAGETQYF.

The genes are TRBV6-1 and TRBJ2-1; TRBD2 agrees at 7 bases. Germline CDR1 reads MNHNS; CDR2 reads SASEGT. Germline trimming cut 6 bases from V and 4 bases from J; bases unmatched to any gene: 15. CDR3 length: 17 amino acids. CDR3 coding DNA: TGTGCCAGCAGGGAACTAGCGCTGAGTGGAGGATACAATGAGCAGTTCTTC. It translates to CASRELALSGGYNEQFF.

This chain uses TRBV5-1 with TRBJ2-3; TRBD1 might be the D (7 bases). The ends were cut back, 4 bases at V and 2 bases at J, with 14 bases in the middle. Looked up from germline, CDR1 is SGHRS and CDR2 is YFSETQ. The CDR3 has 15 amino acids. CDR3 in amino acids: CASSPGGKYTDTQYF. The CDR3 region has the DNA TGCGCCAGCAGCCCAGGGGGGAAGTACACAGATACGCAGTATTTT.

The gene calls are TRBV7-9 and TRBJ2-3; tentative D call: TRBD1 (5 bases). The CDR3 length is 16 residues. Germline CDR1 reads SEHNR; CDR2 reads FQNEAQ (reference sequence). V lost 5 bases and J lost 0, with 15 bases in between. CDR3 sequence (DNA): TGTGCCAGCAGCCCCCTGACAGTCGTTAGCACAGATACGCAGTATTTT. The encoded protein is CASSPLTVVSTDTQYF.

The chain uses TRBV12-5 and TRBJ2-4, with D maybe TRBD1 (5 bases). CDR1 is LGHNT and CDR2 is FRNRAP in the germline V gene. The CDR3 has 13 amino acids. The V gene lost 1 base and the J gene lost 5 bases, with 6 bases spanning the gap. This CDR3 is CASGLGQQNIQYF. As DNA, the CDR3 is TGTGCTAGTGGTTTGGGACAGCAAAACATTCAGTACTTC.

V is TRBV2 and J is TRBJ2-1; 8 bases agree with TRBD2. The J segment lost 4 bases and the V segment lost 2 bases, leaving 7 bases of the junction unmatched. Germline CDR1 reads SNHLY; CDR2 reads FYNNEI. The CDR3 extends over 16 amino acids. This chain's CDR3 is CASSERLVAGYNEQFF. The CDR3 nucleotides read TGTGCCAGCAGTGAACGGTTGGTAGCGGGGTACAATGAGCAGTTCTTC.

The CDR3 DNA is TGTGCCAGCAGCTTTGGGGCAGGGCGCGAGCAGTACGTC. Its translation: CASSFGAGREQYV. This chain joins TRBV7-9 and TRBJ2-7; TRBD1 is a possible D gene (5 bases). Germline V gives CDR1 SEHNR, CDR2 FQNEAQ (reference sequence). This CDR3 region has 13 residues. Trimming took off 3 bases at V and 6 bases at J, with 12 bases between the two ends.

This clone was detected a few times. CDR3 sequence (DNA): TGCAGCGTCGCGACTAGCGGGAGAGGTGAGCAGTTCTTC. This gives the protein CSVATSGRGEQFF. The rearrangement joins TRBV29-1 to TRBJ2-1, with 12 bases lining up with TRBD2. The CDR3 contains 13 residues. Germline V gene data show CDR1 as SQVTM and CDR2 as ANQGSEA. The V and J ends lost 6 bases and 9 bases, in that order; junction bases with no gene match: 6.

This chain joins TRBV2 and TRBJ2-1, with 10 bases that match TRBD2. Per the germline V gene, CDR1 is SNHLY and CDR2 is FYNNEI. With 7 bases clipped from V and 3 bases from J, the junction kept 15 bases outside the gene matches. This CDR3 comprises 18 residues. CDR3 protein: CASIKSTGPSGSYNEQFF. The CDR3, as DNA: TGTGCCAGCATTAAATCGACAGGGCCTAGCGGGAGCTACAATGAGCAGTTCTTC.

As concerns this clone: At one of its ends the junction is not consistent with the germline gene, which may arise from a read error. Other DNA sequences in the sample encode the same CDR3. V usage is TRBV19 and J usage is TRBJ2-1; the match to TRBD2 covers 9 bases. CDR3 length: 16 amino acids. The germline gives CDR1 LNHDA, CDR2 SQIVND (reference sequence). The CDR3 protein is CASSVTTSGRSLEQFF. For the CDR3, the DNA is TGTGCTAGTAGTGTGACGACTAGCGGACGAAGTCTTGAGCAGTTCTTC.